Each of the 2 T cell receptor beta chains below was sequenced from the same sample in a study of blood T cells in healthy people across ages (dated by TCRdb to about 2015). Libraries were built with 5' RACE. The instrument given in TCRdb is Illumina HiSeq 2500. A second PCR of about 6 to 12 cycles was run with a J-beta primer mix and a sample-barcoded 5' primer. TCRdb applied fastp at Q25 and MiXCR to the public reads, then kept only in-frame beta chains. Each CDR3 protein appears once, grouped with its most common genes and DNA. The sample includes about 1.7 million distinct CDR3 sequences, with approximately 28% observed a single time. Of the sample, about 8% is held by the ten largest clones. The material sequenced was blood. These receptors came from a woman in her 30s in good health.

This rearrangement joins TRBV20-1 to TRBJ2-5; 9 bases line up with TRBD2. The germline gives CDR1 DFQATT, CDR2 SNEGSKA (reference sequence). The length of the CDR3 is 15 residues. With 3 bases clipped from V and 1 base from J, the junction kept 6 bases outside the gene matches. The CDR3 loop is CSARRGGSLQETQYF. The CDR3 DNA reads as TGCAGTGCTAGGCGGGGGGGTAGCCTCCAAGAGACCCAGTACTTC.

About this clonotype itself: Since a much larger clone is just one base distant, this may be a read error. This chain links TRBV10-2 with TRBJ2-5; D tentatively reads TRBD1 or TRBD2 (7 bases each). This CDR3 spans 12 amino acids. Germline lookup yields CDR1 WSHSY and CDR2 SAAADI. Trimming took 5 bases from V and 12 from J, leaving 16 bases between them. CDR3 DNA sequence: TGCGCCAGCAGTCCCAAGACAGGGAGGGAGTACTTC. Translating gives CASSPKTGREYF.